This is a list of T cell receptor beta chains from one sample in a study of T cell repertoires in cytomegalovirus infection. TCRdb passed the reads through MiXCR, listing each CDR3 protein once. The data show about 130,000 distinct CDR3 sequences, roughly 32% seen once. These receptors lack a known antigen. Sequencing used CD8+ T cells from cultured PBMCs, obtained from culture after CMV antigen stimulation. These receptors were taken from a human donor in good health (CMV status not recorded). Some clones in this sample may be carry-over from other donors' samples. The CDR3 runs from the conserved cysteine through the conserved F or W. The D gene is left open where the match is weak. Size values are once, few and many counts, or a class for expanded clones, and some rows have none.

D: -; size: many; V: TRBV12-3/TRBV12-4; J: TRBJ1-2; length: 14; CDR3: CASSEQGYHYGYTF; DNA: TGTGCCAGCAGTGAACAGGGATATCACTATGGCTACACCTTC
D: -; size: -; V: TRBV6-1; J: TRBJ2-2; length: 14; CDR3: CASSELGNTGELFF; DNA: TGTGCCAGCAGTGAACTGGGGAACACCGGGGAGCTGTTTTTT
D: TRBD1; size: -; V: TRBV29-1; J: TRBJ1-5; length: 13; CDR3: CSATTGGNQPQHF; DNA: TGCAGCGCTACGACAGGGGGCAATCAGCCCCAGCATTTT
D: -; size: -; V: TRBV20-1; J: TRBJ2-3; length: 15; CDR3: CSARSRTVSTDTQYF; DNA: TGCAGTGCTAGATCTCGGACAGTGAGCACAGATACGCAGTATTTT
D: -; size: many; V: TRBV7-9; J: TRBJ2-2; length: 15; CDR3: CASKGGRRLPGELFF; DNA: TGTGCCAGCAAGGGGGGCAGGCGACTCCCCGGGGAGCTGTTTTTT
D: -; size: -; V: TRBV12-3/TRBV12-4; J: TRBJ2-6; length: 14; CDR3: CAATGGRGANVLTF; DNA: TGTGCCGCGACCGGGGGGCGGGGGGCCAACGTCCTGACTTTC
D: -; size: -; V: TRBV2; J: TRBJ2-5; length: 14; CDR3: CASSGDVREETQYF; DNA: TGTGCCAGCAGTGGGGACGTCAGAGAAGAGACCCAGTACTTC
D: -; size: -; V: TRBV27; J: TRBJ1-1; length: 13; CDR3: CASSGPRDTEAFF; DNA: TGTGCCTCCTCGGGACCAAGGGACACTGAAGCTTTCTTT
D: TRBD1; size: many; V: TRBV4-1; J: TRBJ1-2; length: 17; CDR3: CASSPGRTGVHYYGYTF; DNA: TGCGCCAGCAGCCCAGGGCGGACAGGGGTACATTACTATGGCTACACCTTC
D: -; size: -; V: TRBV7-8; J: TRBJ2-7; length: 14; CDR3: CASSSQTDTYEQYF; DNA: TGTGCCAGCAGCTCCCAGACGGATACCTACGAGCAGTACTTC
D: -; size: -; V: TRBV29-1; J: TRBJ2-7; length: 15; CDR3: CSVEIRGSLSYEQYF; DNA: TGCAGCGTTGAGATTCGGGGGAGCCTCTCCTACGAGCAGTACTTC
D: -; size: -; V: TRBV11-2; J: TRBJ2-5; length: 13; CDR3: CASSLILQETQYF; DNA: TGTGCCAGCAGCTTAATACTCCAAGAGACCCAGTACTTC
D: TRBD2; size: many; V: TRBV7-2; J: TRBJ2-5; length: 16; CDR3: CASSPWAGGYQETQYF; DNA: TGTGCCAGCAGCCCCTGGGCGGGGGGCTACCAAGAGACCCAGTACTTC
D: TRBD2; size: once; V: TRBV5-1; J: TRBJ2-3; length: 15; CDR3: CASGGTSGSLDTQYF; DNA: TGCGCCAGCGGCGGGACTAGCGGATCCTTGGATACGCAGTATTTT
D: -; size: -; V: TRBV27; J: TRBJ2-7; length: 14; CDR3: CASRPMGAAYEQYF; DNA: TGTGCCAGCAGGCCTATGGGGGCGGCCTACGAGCAGTACTTC
D: -; size: -; V: TRBV7-9; J: TRBJ1-1; length: 12; CDR3: CASSLPATEAFF; DNA: TGTGCCAGCAGCTTGCCGGCGACTGAAGCTTTCTTT
D: TRBD1; size: -; V: TRBV27; J: TRBJ1-4; length: 14; CDR3: CASSSGFTGGKLFF; DNA: TGTGCCAGCAGTTCCGGCTTTACAGGGGGGAAACTGTTTTTT
D: TRBD1; size: few; V: TRBV6-5; J: TRBJ2-2; length: 14; CDR3: CASSNRGDTGELFF; DNA: TGTGCCAGCAGTAACAGGGGGGACACCGGGGAGCTGTTTTTT
D: TRBD1; size: -; V: TRBV4-3; J: TRBJ1-1; length: 16; CDR3: CASSQTFRGPDTEAFF; DNA: TGCGCCAGCAGCCAGACCTTCAGGGGGCCGGACACTGAAGCTTTCTTT
D: -; size: many; V: TRBV4-1; J: TRBJ2-7; length: 15; CDR3: CASSQVGGLRYEQYF; DNA: TGCGCCAGCAGCCAAGTCGGGGGTCTTCGCTACGAGCAGTACTTC
D: -; size: -; V: TRBV7-9; J: TRBJ2-7; length: 16; CDR3: CASSLVGEPLPYEQYF; DNA: TGTGCCAGCAGCTTAGTGGGCGAACCTTTACCTTACGAGCAGTACTTC
D: TRBD1; size: -; V: TRBV19; J: TRBJ2-7; length: 15; CDR3: CASSGRDRGFYEQYF; DNA: TGTGCCAGTAGTGGCCGGGACAGGGGATTCTACGAGCAGTACTTC
D: -; size: -; V: TRBV2; J: TRBJ2-7; length: 13; CDR3: CASSGTDEYEQYF; DNA: TGTGCCAGCAGTGGGACTGACGAATACGAGCAGTACTTC